The T cell receptor beta chain described here comes from a study of T cell responses to AZD1222 COVID-19 vaccine (dated by TCRdb to the early 2020s). Regarding the research as a whole: A total of about 230 trial participants underwent TCR sequencing, of whom approximately 210 received two doses of AZD1222 and some 25 received two doses of the MenACWY control vaccine. Trial participants were enrolled by age into subgroups of 18-55, 56-69 and 70-plus years, and around 150, 28 and 57 TCR-sequenced participants, respectively, were included in these subgroups.

The CDR3 regions of human TCRbeta chains were analyzed by immunosequencing. On the authors' methods: Repertoire TCRs were matched against a reference library of SARS-CoV-2-specific TCRs generated with the MIRA antigen-specificity platform. Breadth was defined as the fraction of unique TCRs that were SARS-CoV-2-associated, and depth was defined as the fraction of total T cells that were SARS-CoV-2-associated. Each spike-specific TCR was assigned to its reactive spike region and to a CD4 or CD8 class using the MIRA data. Log10-transformed breadth and depth values were compared by one-way ANOVA with Sidak's multiple comparisons tests. In its TCRdb copy, this immuneACCESS table keeps in-frame sequences only and misses some clones. Where compared with another copy, unresolved V genes explain less than half of these, and the others have no known cause. The D gene and trimming were derived from the DNA, and the V and J assignments and clone size from that table. This sample comprises 120,000 or so clones, 88% of them detected only once. The ten largest clones capture approximately 18% of the sample.

The time point label of this sample denotes: baseline before first vaccination. In light of the paper, this sample's treatment or condition label describes: meningococcal conjugate vaccine given as trial control. The vaccinee samples were drawn from two UK trials, COV001 and COV002, one of which was a single-blind randomized controlled phase 2/3 trial testing AZD1222 (ChAdOx1 nCoV-19) in healthy adults. For TCRbeta chain sequencing, PBMC samples from trial participants were taken at day 0 and at day 28 after the second dose. Via the germline V gene (reference sequence), CDR1 is SGHAT and CDR2 FQDESV. V was cut back by 6 bases and J by 6 bases, leaving a gap of 13 bases between them. CDR3 length: 13 amino acids, cysteine to phenylalanine. Solely the CDR3 DNA is kept, with 39 bases framed from the first base. What the research found in general, with its limitations: The 56-69-year group was small, and its depth increase did not reach significance, likely because of low power. Nearly half of unique spike-specific TCRs reportedly recognized epitopes outside regions mutated in the B.1.351 and B.1.1.7 variants. Spike-specific TCR breadth and depth rose significantly after two AZD1222 doses compared with day 0 and with MenACWY recipients. Participants were mostly white British and included more females than males, and it was suggested by the authors that clonal diversity may have been underestimated. The whole spike protein was spanned by vaccine-associated CD4 TCRs, and dominant responses were seen in regions 160-218 and 743-854. Because no day 14 peak-response samples were available, repertoires were characterized only after the peak T cell response. Conclusions about previously exposed vaccinees are limited, since just six AZD1222 recipients were seropositive for SARS-CoV-2 at baseline.

Turning to this clone: Its recognized antigen is unknown. No per-base quality is available; no much larger clone lies one base away.

The specimen was peripheral blood, collected on day 0 of MenACWY control vaccination. The origin of this receptor is an adult in good health. Recombination linked TRBV11-1 to TRBJ2-3, with the D call tentatively TRBD1 or TRBD2, each fitting 6 bases. The CDR3 has the sequence CASRPRGPDTQYF. DNA sequence: TGTGCCAGCAGACCCCGGGGGCCGGATACGCAGTATTTT. Extended through the reference TRBV11-1 and TRBJ2-3 proteins, this CDR3 yields the full variable domain: EAEVAQSPRYKITEKSQAVAFWCDPISGHATLYWYRQILGQGPELLVQFQDESVVDDSQLPKDRFSAERLKGVDSTLKIQPAELGDSAMYLCASRPRGPDTQYFGPGTRLTVL.